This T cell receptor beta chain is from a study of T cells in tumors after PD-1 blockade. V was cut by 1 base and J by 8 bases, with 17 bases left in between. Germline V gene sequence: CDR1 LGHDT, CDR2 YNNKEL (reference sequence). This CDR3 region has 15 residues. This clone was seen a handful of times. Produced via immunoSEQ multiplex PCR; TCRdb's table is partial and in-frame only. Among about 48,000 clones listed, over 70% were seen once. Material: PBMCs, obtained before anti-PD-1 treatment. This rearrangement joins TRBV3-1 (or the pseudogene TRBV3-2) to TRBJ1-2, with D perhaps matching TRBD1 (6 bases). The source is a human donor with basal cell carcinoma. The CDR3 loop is CASSQGGGLGGGYTF. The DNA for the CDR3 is TGTGCCAGCAGCCAAGGAGGGGGTCTCGGAGGAGGCTACACCTTC.